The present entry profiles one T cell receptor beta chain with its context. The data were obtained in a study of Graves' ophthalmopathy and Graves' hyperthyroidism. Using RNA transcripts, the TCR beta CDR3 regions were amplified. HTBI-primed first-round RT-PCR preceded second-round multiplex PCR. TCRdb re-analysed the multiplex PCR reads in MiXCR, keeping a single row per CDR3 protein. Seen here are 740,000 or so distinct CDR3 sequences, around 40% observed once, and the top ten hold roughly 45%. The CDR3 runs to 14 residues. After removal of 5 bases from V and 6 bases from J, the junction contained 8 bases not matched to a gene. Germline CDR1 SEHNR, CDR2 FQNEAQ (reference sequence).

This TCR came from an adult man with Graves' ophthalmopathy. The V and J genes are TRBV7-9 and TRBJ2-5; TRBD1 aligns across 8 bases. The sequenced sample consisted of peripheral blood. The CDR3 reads CASSIYDRGQTQYF. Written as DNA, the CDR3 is TGTGCCAGCAGCATCTACGACAGGGGTCAGACCCAGTACTTC.